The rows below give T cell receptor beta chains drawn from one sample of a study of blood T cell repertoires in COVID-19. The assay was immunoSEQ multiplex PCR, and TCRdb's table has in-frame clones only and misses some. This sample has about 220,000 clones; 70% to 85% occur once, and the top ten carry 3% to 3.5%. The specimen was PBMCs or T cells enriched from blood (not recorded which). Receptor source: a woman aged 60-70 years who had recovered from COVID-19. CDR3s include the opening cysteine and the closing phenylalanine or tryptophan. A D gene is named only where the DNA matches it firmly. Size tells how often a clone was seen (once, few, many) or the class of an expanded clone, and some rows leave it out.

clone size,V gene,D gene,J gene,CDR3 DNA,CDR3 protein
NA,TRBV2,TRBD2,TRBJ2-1,TGTGCCAGCAGTGATCTGGAACTAGCGAATAGAAAAGGGCAGTTCTTC,CASSDLELANRKGQFF
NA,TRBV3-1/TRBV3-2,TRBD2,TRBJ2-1,TGTGCCAGCAGCGAAAGCGGGGGCTCCTACAATGAGCAGTTCTTC,CASSESGGSYNEQFF
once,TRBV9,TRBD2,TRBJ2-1,TGTGCCAGCAGCGTAGAAGGTAGCGGGGCCTACAATGAGCAGTTCTTC,CASSVEGSGAYNEQFF
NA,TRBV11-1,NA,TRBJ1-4,TGTGCCAGCAGCCCTGACAGTGCAACTAATGAAAAACTGTTTTTT,CASSPDSATNEKLFF
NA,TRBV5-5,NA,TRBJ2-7,TGTGCCAGCAGCCGAACTATGATGGAGCAGTACTTC,CASSRTMMEQYF
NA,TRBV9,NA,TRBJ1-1,TGTGCCAGCCAACGAGGCCCGGGAAACGCTGAAGCTTTCTTT,CASQRGPGNAEAFF
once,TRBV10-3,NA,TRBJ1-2,TGTGCCATCAGTGAAGGGACTACCTATGGCTACACCTTC,CAISEGTTYGYTF
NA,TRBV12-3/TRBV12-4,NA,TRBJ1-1,TGTGCCAGCAGTTACGGGGTGAACACTGAAGCTTTCTTT,CASSYGVNTEAFF
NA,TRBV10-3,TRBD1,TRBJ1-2,TGTGCCATCAGCGATAGACAGGGTAACTATGGCTACACCTTC,CAISDRQGNYGYTF
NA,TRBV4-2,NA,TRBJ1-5,TGTGCCAGCAGCCAAGACGGGGATCAGCCCCAGCATTTT,CASSQDGDQPQHF
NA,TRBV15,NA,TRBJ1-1,TGTGCCACCAGCAGAGGATCAGGCGAGAACACTGAAGCTTTCTTT,CATSRGSGENTEAFF
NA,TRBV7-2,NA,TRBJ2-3,TGTGCCAGCAGCTTAGACGGGACAGATACGCAGTATTTT,CASSLDGTDTQYF
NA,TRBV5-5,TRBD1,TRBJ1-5,TGTGCCAGCAGCTTAAGTGGAGCGACAGGGGGGGAGCCCCAGCATTTT,CASSLSGATGGEPQHF
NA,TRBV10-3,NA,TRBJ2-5,TGTGCCATCAGTCCGGGACACCAACAAGAGACCCAGTACTTC,CAISPGHQQETQYF
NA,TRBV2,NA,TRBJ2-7,NA,CASSTSGKRAEQYF
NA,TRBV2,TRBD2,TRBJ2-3,TGTGCCAGCAGTTTCCTAGCGGGAGTTTCAGATACGCAGTATTTT,CASSFLAGVSDTQYF
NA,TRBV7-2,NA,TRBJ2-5,TGTGCCAGCAGCTTAGGGGCTAGCCCCTGGGGAGAGACCCAGTACTTC,CASSLGASPWGETQYF
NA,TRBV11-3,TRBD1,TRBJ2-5,TGTGCCAGCAGCTTAGGCCCACAAAAACGGACAGGGGGGTACCAAGAGACCCAGTACTTC,CASSLGPQKRTGGYQETQYF
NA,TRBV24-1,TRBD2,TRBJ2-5,TGTGCCACCAGTGAGGGACGACTAGCGGTGAATCAAGAGACCCAGTACTTC,CATSEGRLAVNQETQYF
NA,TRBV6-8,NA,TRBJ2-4,TGTGCCAGCAGGGAGGGTGGTCCCAAGGGGGCCAAAAACATTCAGTACTTC,CASREGGPKGAKNIQYF
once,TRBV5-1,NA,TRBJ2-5,TGCGCCAGCAGCGCCGGGACAAACCAAGAGACCCAGTACTTC,CASSAGTNQETQYF
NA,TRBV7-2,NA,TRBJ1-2,TGTGCCAGCAGCTTAGACAGGCACTATGGCTACACCTTC,CASSLDRHYGYTF
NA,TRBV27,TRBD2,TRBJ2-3,TGTGCCAGCAGTCTCCCTGGCGGGAGCCCCCCAGATACGCAGTATTTT,CASSLPGGSPPDTQYF